The clone carrying this T cell receptor (beta chain) was observed at least ten times. The cohort's ophthalmopathy patients, a group with duration under 3 months, had a Clinical Activity Score of at least 3 and a NOSPECS grade of at least 4. J lost 0 bases, V lost 6 bases, and 4 bases had no gene match. The germline V gene encodes CDR1 DFQATT and CDR2 SNEGSKA (reference sequence). The CDR3 is 15 residues long. RNA transcripts gave rise to amplified TCR beta CDR3 regions. The primer set for the first-round RT-PCR of the TCR CDR3 was HTBI. MiXCR was run by TCRdb on the multiplex PCR reads, yielding one entry per CDR3 protein. The data hold about 520,000 distinct CDR3 sequences, with roughly a quarter observed a single time. This sample is drawn from a study of T cells in Graves' hyperthyroidism and ophthalmopathy.

The clonotype originates from a young woman with Graves' ophthalmopathy. V and J are TRBV20-1 and TRBJ2-7, with 14 bases matching TRBD2. The specimen sequenced was blood. CDR3 sequence reads: CSAHGTSGSSYEQYF. For the CDR3, the DNA is TGCAGTGCCCATGGGACTAGCGGGAGCTCCTACGAGCAGTACTTC.